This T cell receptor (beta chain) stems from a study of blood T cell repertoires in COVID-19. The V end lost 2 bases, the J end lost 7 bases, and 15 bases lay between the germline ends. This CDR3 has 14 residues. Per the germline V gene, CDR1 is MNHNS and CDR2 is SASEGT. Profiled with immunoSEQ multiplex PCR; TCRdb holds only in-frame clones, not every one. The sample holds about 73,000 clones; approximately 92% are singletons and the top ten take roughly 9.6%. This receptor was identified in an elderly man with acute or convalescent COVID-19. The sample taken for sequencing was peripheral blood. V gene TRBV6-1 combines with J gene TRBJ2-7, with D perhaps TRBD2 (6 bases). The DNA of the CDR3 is TGTGCCAGCAGTGAAACGAGCGGGTTTGGGGAGCAGTACTTC. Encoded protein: CASSETSGFGEQYF.